A single sample gave rise to the 9 T cell receptor beta chains below, sequenced in a study of cytomegalovirus exposure and HLA in healthy donors. The PCR used 60 Vbeta and 13 Jbeta primers. Repertoires were generated with immunoSEQ multiplex PCR, while TCRdb's copy carries only in-frame clones and drops some. The sample yields around 160,000 clones, around two thirds seen once. The sequenced sample consisted of PBMCs. These receptor sequences come from a woman aged 18-29 years in good health and CMV-seronegative.

The chain has TRBV4-1 and TRBJ2-7; 11 positions agree with TRBD2. The CDR3 length is 15 residues. The trim removed 3 bases at V and 3 bases at J, leaving 4 bases unmatched. CDR1 MGHRA and CDR2 YSYEKL come from the germline V gene. As DNA, the CDR3 is TGCGCCAGCAGCCAGGCTAGCGGGGGGTTCTACGAGCAGTACTTC. It yields the protein CASSQASGGFYEQYF.

V is TRBV14 and J is TRBJ1-1; TRBD1 might be the D (5 bases). CDR1 is SGHDN, CDR2 FVKESK, per germline. Between the trimmed V and J ends, which lost 4 bases and 10 bases, there was a span of 10 bases. The CDR3 is 11 amino acids. This CDR3 is CASSLGAGAFF. The CDR3 DNA sequence: TGTGCCAGCAGCCTTGGGGCAGGAGCTTTCTTT. The complete variable domain, with remaining parts taken from reference TRBV14 and TRBJ1-1, reads EAGVTQFPSHSVIEKGQTVTLRCDPISGHDNLYWYRRVMGKEIKFLLHFVKESKQDESGMPNNRFLAERTGGTYSTLKVQPAELEDSGVYFCASSLGAGAFFGQGTRLTVV.

The rearrangement uses TRBV28 and TRBJ2-2, with 9 nucleotides matching TRBD2. Germline V gene lookup returns CDR1 MDHEN and CDR2 SYDVKM. With 8 bases clipped from V and 1 base from J, the junction kept 5 bases outside the gene matches. The CDR3 covers 15 residues. CDR3 nucleotide sequence: TGTGCCAGCGAACGAGCGGGAGGGAACACCGGGGAGCTGTTTTTT. It encodes CASERAGGNTGELFF.

V usage is TRBV7-9 and J usage is TRBJ2-3; the D gene is possibly TRBD2 (6 bases). V dropped 1 base and J dropped 4 bases, with 15 bases sitting between them. There are 16 residues in the CDR3. Germline lookup yields CDR1 SEHNR and CDR2 FQNEAQ (reference sequence). As DNA, the CDR3 is TGTGCCAGCAGCTTAGGAGTAGCGGCGGAGGCAGATACGCAGTATTTT. It codes for CASSLGVAAEADTQYF. Filled out from reference TRBV7-9 and TRBJ2-3, the complete variable domain reads DTGVSQNPRHKITKRGQNVTFRCDPISEHNRLYWYRQTLGQGPEFLTYFQNEAQLEKSRLLSDRFSAERPKGSFSTLEIQRTEQGDSAMYLCASSLGVAAEADTQYFGPGTRLTVL.

The J gene is TRBJ1-4, the V gene TRBV11-2; no clear D. Germline lookup yields CDR1 SGHAT and CDR2 FQNNGV. V was cut by 1 base and J by 4 bases, with 10 bases left in between. CDR3 size: 15 residues. The CDR3 protein is CASSLVSRSNEKLFF. DNA of the CDR3: TGTGCCAGCAGCTTAGTTTCCAGAAGTAATGAAAAACTGTTTTTT.

This clone was seen a single time. The chain is built from TRBV6-1 and TRBJ1-2; TRBD1 might be the D (5 bases). Germline V gene lookup returns CDR1 MNHNS and CDR2 SASEGT. The V end lost 3 bases, the J end lost 5 bases, and 10 bases lay between the germline ends. This CDR3 has 13 residues. CDR3: CASSDTGEYGYTF. DNA of the CDR3: TGTGCCAGCAGTGATACGGGGGAGTATGGCTACACCTTC.

J is TRBJ1-3 and V is TRBV18; D not resolved. CDR3 length: 16 residues. Trimming removed 6 bases at V and 2 bases at J, with 17 bases between. The germline gives CDR1 KGHSH, CDR2 LQKENI. Here the CDR3 reads CASSRSGALAGNTIYF. In nucleotides, the CDR3 is TGTGCCAGCTCCCGATCGGGAGCTTTGGCTGGAAACACCATATATTTT.

CDR3 amino acids: CASSYSSSGVYNEQFF. The CDR3 nucleotides read TGTGCCAGCAGTTACTCGAGCAGCGGGGTCTACAATGAGCAGTTCTTC. The chain combines TRBV6-5 with TRBJ2-1; 7 positions match TRBD2. J gave up 3 bases and V 0 bases, and 5 bases lay outside the gene matches. Looked up from germline, CDR1 is MNHEY and CDR2 is SVGAGI. CDR3 length equals 16 residues.

This clone was seen a handful of times. The chain couples TRBV7-9 to TRBJ1-3; D gene uncertain. Germline V gene data show CDR1 as SEHNR and CDR2 as FQNEAQ (reference sequence). V gave up 3 bases and J gave up 3 bases, with 9 bases separating them. The CDR3 runs to 14 residues. In DNA form, the CDR3 reads TGTGCCAGCAGCTTGGGAGTCAGTGGAAACACCATATATTTT. Encoded protein: CASSLGVSGNTIYF. Using reference TRBV7-9 and TRBJ1-3 for the parts outside the CDR3, the full variable domain is DTGVSQNPRHKITKRGQNVTFRCDPISEHNRLYWYRQTLGQGPEFLTYFQNEAQLEKSRLLSDRFSAERPKGSFSTLEIQRTEQGDSAMYLCASSLGVSGNTIYFGEGSWLTVV.